This is a list of T cell receptor beta chains from one sample in a study of post-analysis software for immune sequencing data. In TCRdb, the PCR reads were re-called with MiXCR into one record per CDR3 protein. The sample lists under 200,000 distinct CDR3 sequences, about 34% occurring once. The sample consisted of blood, taken after autologous hematopoietic stem cell transplantation. The receptors were gathered from a girl aged 5-17 years with multiple sclerosis. Both conserved end residues are part of each CDR3.

v_gene,j_gene,CDR3aa
TRBV3-1,TRBJ2-3,CASSKAGESTDTQYF
TRBV12-3/TRBV12-4,TRBJ2-1,CASRLAGVNEQFF
TRBV20-1,TRBJ2-2,CSARDAVYTGELFF
TRBV5-1,TRBJ1-2,CASSLGSQGDGYTF
TRBV12-3/TRBV12-4,TRBJ2-5,CASSLPLSAAGSQETQYF
TRBV3-1,TRBJ1-1,CASSLGQGAGEAFF
TRBV11-2,TRBJ2-4,CASSWLQKNIQYF
TRBV5-1,TRBJ2-7,CASSLASRPPNYEQYF
TRBV7-9,TRBJ2-1,CASSLISEQFF
TRBV20-1,TRBJ2-5,CSADQGLAPKETQYF
TRBV29-1,TRBJ1-2,CSARDRERKGYTF
TRBV12-3/TRBV12-4,TRBJ2-5,CASSSSRLPEETQYF
TRBV30,TRBJ2-7,CAWTPVGLHSYEQYF
TRBV4-2,TRBJ2-5,CASSQDRVTSGSYEQYF
TRBV7-9,TRBJ1-5,CASSLGSYNQPQHF
TRBV12-3/TRBV12-4,TRBJ1-2,CASRSRDRGPYGYTF
TRBV4-3,TRBJ2-5,CASSQEEDRGVQETQYF
TRBV4-3,TRBJ2-1,CASSQRLAGDEQFF
TRBV20-1,TRBJ2-1,CSARLAGGNEQFF